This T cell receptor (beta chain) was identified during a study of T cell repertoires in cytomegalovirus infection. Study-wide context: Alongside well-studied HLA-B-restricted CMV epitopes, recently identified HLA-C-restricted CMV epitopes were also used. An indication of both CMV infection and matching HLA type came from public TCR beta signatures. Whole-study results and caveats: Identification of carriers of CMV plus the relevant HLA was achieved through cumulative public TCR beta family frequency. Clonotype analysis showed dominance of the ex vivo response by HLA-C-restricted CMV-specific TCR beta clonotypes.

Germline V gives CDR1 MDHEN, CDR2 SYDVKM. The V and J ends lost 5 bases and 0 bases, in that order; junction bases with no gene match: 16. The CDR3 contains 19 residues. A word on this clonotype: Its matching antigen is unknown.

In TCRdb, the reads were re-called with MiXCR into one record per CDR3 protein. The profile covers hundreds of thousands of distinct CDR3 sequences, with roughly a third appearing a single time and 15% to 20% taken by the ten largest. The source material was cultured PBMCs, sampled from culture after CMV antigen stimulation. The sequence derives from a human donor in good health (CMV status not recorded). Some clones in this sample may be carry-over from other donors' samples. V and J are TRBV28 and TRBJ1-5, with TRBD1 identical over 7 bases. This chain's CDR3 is CASSKESGGERLSNQPQHF. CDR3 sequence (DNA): TGTGCCAGCAGTAAAGAGTCAGGGGGTGAACGCCTTAGCAATCAGCCCCAGCATTTT.